The rows below give T cell receptor beta chains drawn from one sample of a study of radiotherapy plus CTLA-4 blockade in lung cancer. Method: immunoSEQ multiplex PCR; TCRdb's copy keeps in-frame clones and lacks some. Among 40,000 or so clones, 65% to 90% were seen once, and the ten largest hold under 25%. The sample here was peripheral blood, taken from a patient treated with radiotherapy plus ipilimumab. These receptors were taken from a human donor with non-small cell lung cancer whose response to radiotherapy plus ipilimumab could not be evaluated. Each CDR3 is given with its conserved first and last residue. Each record gives: D gene, V gene, clone size, J gene, CDR3 DNA, CDR3 protein. D genes are given only for firm matches. Size is omitted from some rows. Given values are once, few, many or a class for expanded clones.

D gene: .; V gene: TRBV27; clone size: .; J gene: TRBJ2-5; CDR3 DNA: TGTGCCAGTTCCCGCGGGGAGACCCAGTACTTC; CDR3 protein: CASSRGETQYF
D gene: .; V gene: TRBV5-1; clone size: .; J gene: TRBJ1-5; CDR3 DNA: TGCGCCAGCAGCTCCCTCCCGGGGTCGGGTCAGCCCCAGCATTTT; CDR3 protein: CASSSLPGSGQPQHF
D gene: TRBD2; V gene: TRBV6-1; clone size: .; J gene: TRBJ2-7; CDR3 DNA: TGTGCCAGCAGTGGTAACCCGTTGCGGGAGTTTGACTACGAGCAGTACTTC; CDR3 protein: CASSGNPLREFDYEQYF
D gene: TRBD2; V gene: TRBV29-1; clone size: .; J gene: TRBJ2-3; CDR3 DNA: TGCAGCGTTGAAGGGGGAGGGAAGTTGGACACAGATACGCAGTATTTT; CDR3 protein: CSVEGGGKLDTDTQYF
D gene: .; V gene: TRBV11-3; clone size: .; J gene: TRBJ1-1; CDR3 DNA: TGTGCCAGCAGCTCAGGGGTTCGGACTGAAGCTTTCTTT; CDR3 protein: CASSSGVRTEAFF
D gene: .; V gene: TRBV5-1; clone size: .; J gene: TRBJ2-3; CDR3 DNA: TGCGCCAGCAGCTGGACAGATACCACAGATACGCAGTATTTT; CDR3 protein: CASSWTDTTDTQYF
D gene: TRBD2; V gene: TRBV5-6; clone size: .; J gene: TRBJ2-5; CDR3 DNA: TGTGCCAGCAGCTCTGGGGCGGGGGGGAGAGAGACCCAGTACTTC; CDR3 protein: CASSSGAGGRETQYF
D gene: .; V gene: TRBV7-9; clone size: once; J gene: TRBJ2-7; CDR3 DNA: TGTGCCAGCAGCTTCGGGGTCAACGAGCAGTACTTC; CDR3 protein: CASSFGVNEQYF
D gene: .; V gene: TRBV6-5; clone size: once; J gene: TRBJ1-1; CDR3 DNA: TGTGCCAGCAGTTTGAGAGGAACTGAAGCTTTCTTT; CDR3 protein: CASSLRGTEAFF
D gene: TRBD2; V gene: TRBV9; clone size: once; J gene: TRBJ2-3; CDR3 DNA: TGTGCCAGCAGCGTGGATAGCGGGGGCCTATTCAATACGCAGTATTTT; CDR3 protein: CASSVDSGGLFNTQYF
D gene: TRBD2; V gene: TRBV7-2; clone size: .; J gene: TRBJ2-7; CDR3 DNA: TGTGCCAGCAGCGGCGGGACTATGGGTCGGGGAAGCTCCTACGAGCAGTACTTC; CDR3 protein: CASSGGTMGRGSSYEQYF
D gene: .; V gene: TRBV28; clone size: .; J gene: TRBJ1-4; CDR3 DNA: TGTGCCAGCAGTTTAGTTTACGGTGAAAAACTGTTTTTT; CDR3 protein: CASSLVYGEKLFF
D gene: .; V gene: TRBV5-6; clone size: .; J gene: TRBJ1-3; CDR3 DNA: TGTGCCAGCAGCTTGGACACCCGTAACACCATATATTTT; CDR3 protein: CASSLDTRNTIYF
D gene: .; V gene: TRBV11-3; clone size: .; J gene: TRBJ1-5; CDR3 DNA: TGTGCCAGCAGCCCACTCCAGGCAGGGGAGTACTCCATGGCCCAGCATTTT; CDR3 protein: CASSPLQAGEYSMAQHF
D gene: TRBD2; V gene: TRBV15; clone size: .; J gene: TRBJ2-3; CDR3 DNA: TGTGCCACCAGCAGAGATCTAGCGGGGATGGGTACGCAGTATTTT; CDR3 protein: CATSRDLAGMGTQYF
D gene: .; V gene: TRBV5-1; clone size: .; J gene: TRBJ2-3; CDR3 DNA: TGCGCCAGCAGCTCAGGCCTAAATGGAGATACGCAGTATTTT; CDR3 protein: CASSSGLNGDTQYF
D gene: .; V gene: TRBV10-3; clone size: .; J gene: TRBJ2-7; CDR3 DNA: TGTGCCATCAGTGAGCCGCGGACACGATCTGCGGGGGAGCAGTACTTC; CDR3 protein: CAISEPRTRSAGEQYF
D gene: .; V gene: TRBV13; clone size: .; J gene: TRBJ2-3; CDR3 DNA: TGTGCCAGCAGACCTCCGGGGGATACGCAGTATTTT; CDR3 protein: CASRPPGDTQYF
D gene: .; V gene: TRBV18; clone size: .; J gene: TRBJ1-1; CDR3 DNA: TGTGCCAGCTCACCACCGGGGAGGAACACTGAAGCTTTCTTT; CDR3 protein: CASSPPGRNTEAFF
D gene: .; V gene: TRBV28; clone size: .; J gene: TRBJ1-5; CDR3 DNA: TGTGCCAGCAGTTTTATAACAGGGAATCAGCCCCAGCATTTT; CDR3 protein: CASSFITGNQPQHF
D gene: .; V gene: TRBV7-9; clone size: .; J gene: TRBJ1-1; CDR3 DNA: TGTGCCAGCAGCTTAGGAGGCGGGGCAGAGACTGAAGCTTTCTTT; CDR3 protein: CASSLGGGAETEAFF
D gene: TRBD1; V gene: TRBV18; clone size: .; J gene: TRBJ2-3; CDR3 DNA: TGTGCCAGCTCATGGACAGGGCCCCCAGATACGCAGTATTTT; CDR3 protein: CASSWTGPPDTQYF
D gene: .; V gene: TRBV7-9; clone size: .; J gene: TRBJ2-2; CDR3 DNA: TGTGCCAGTAGGGCAGGGGCCGGGGAGCTGTTTTTT; CDR3 protein: CASRAGAGELFF
D gene: TRBD2; V gene: TRBV4-1; clone size: .; J gene: TRBJ2-4; CDR3 DNA: TGCGCCAGCAGCCAAGACGGTCTAGCGGGAGTTATAGCCAAAAACATTCAGTACTTC; CDR3 protein: CASSQDGLAGVIAKNIQYF
D gene: TRBD1; V gene: TRBV9; clone size: .; J gene: TRBJ2-2; CDR3 DNA: TGTGCCAGCAGCGGATCGACAGGGGCCGGGGAGCTGTTTTTT; CDR3 protein: CASSGSTGAGELFF
D gene: TRBD2; V gene: TRBV7-2; clone size: .; J gene: TRBJ2-5; CDR3 DNA: TGTGCCAGCAGCTCTAGCGGGGGAAAGACCCAGTACTTC; CDR3 protein: CASSSSGGKTQYF
D gene: .; V gene: TRBV9; clone size: .; J gene: TRBJ1-2; CDR3 DNA: TGTGCCAGCAGCGCACGTGGAGGAAGACATGGCTACACCTTC; CDR3 protein: CASSARGGRHGYTF
D gene: TRBD2; V gene: TRBV27; clone size: .; J gene: TRBJ2-2; CDR3 DNA: TGTGCCAGCAGTTTATCCTGGGGGGGGGACACCGGGGAGCTGTTTTTT; CDR3 protein: CASSLSWGGDTGELFF
D gene: TRBD2; V gene: TRBV11-3; clone size: once; J gene: TRBJ2-7; CDR3 DNA: TGTGCCAGCAGCTTAGGCGGGGGGTCCCCCTACGAGCAGTACTTC; CDR3 protein: CASSLGGGSPYEQYF
D gene: TRBD1; V gene: TRBV19; clone size: .; J gene: TRBJ1-2; CDR3 DNA: TGTGCCAGTAGTCCCTGGGGCGGACAGGGTGTGAATGGCTACACCTTC; CDR3 protein: CASSPWGGQGVNGYTF
D gene: TRBD2; V gene: TRBV7-9; clone size: .; J gene: TRBJ2-7; CDR3 DNA: TGTGCCAGCACCCTTACGGTCAGCACTGAGCGGGACGACGAGCAGTACTTC; CDR3 protein: CASTLTVSTERDDEQYF
D gene: TRBD1; V gene: TRBV27; clone size: few; J gene: TRBJ2-7; CDR3 DNA: TGTGCCAGCAGCCTCACCGGGACAGCCGTCTCCTACGAGCAGTACTTC; CDR3 protein: CASSLTGTAVSYEQYF
D gene: .; V gene: TRBV10-3; clone size: .; J gene: TRBJ1-1; CDR3 DNA: TGTGCCATCAGTGAGCGAAGGAACCGCACGGGGACTGAAGCTTTCTTT; CDR3 protein: CAISERRNRTGTEAFF
D gene: .; V gene: TRBV4-3; clone size: .; J gene: TRBJ1-1; CDR3 DNA: TGCGCCAGCAGCCAAGATCGGCTCAGGCCTGAAGCTTTCTTT; CDR3 protein: CASSQDRLRPEAFF
D gene: .; V gene: TRBV7-2; clone size: .; J gene: TRBJ2-3; CDR3 DNA: TGTGCCAGCAGCTTAGCGGGCTCGGTTAGCACAGATACGCAGTATTTT; CDR3 protein: CASSLAGSVSTDTQYF
D gene: TRBD2; V gene: TRBV7-9; clone size: .; J gene: TRBJ2-5; CDR3 DNA: TGTGCCAGCCGAGAGGGGCGGGGGTACCAAGAGACCCAGTACTTC; CDR3 protein: CASREGRGYQETQYF
D gene: .; V gene: TRBV5-6; clone size: .; J gene: TRBJ1-2; CDR3 DNA: TGTGCCAGCACCTCTGGGGGGGGCTATGGCTACACCTTC; CDR3 protein: CASTSGGGYGYTF
D gene: .; V gene: TRBV19; clone size: .; J gene: TRBJ2-7; CDR3 DNA: TGTGCCAGTAGTTCGCGGCAAGGATACAGGGAGCAGTACTTC; CDR3 protein: CASSSRQGYREQYF
D gene: .; V gene: TRBV16; clone size: .; J gene: TRBJ2-7; CDR3 DNA: TGTGCCAGCAGCCCCGGGACACTTAGCTCCTACGAGCAGTACTTC; CDR3 protein: CASSPGTLSSYEQYF
D gene: .; V gene: TRBV5-5; clone size: .; J gene: TRBJ2-7; CDR3 DNA: TGTGCCAGCAGCCAAGAACACGACTCCTACGAGCAGTACTTC; CDR3 protein: CASSQEHDSYEQYF
D gene: TRBD1; V gene: TRBV6-1; clone size: .; J gene: TRBJ1-5; CDR3 DNA: TGTGCCAGCAGTGTGGGACAGAGCAATCAGCCCCAGCATTTT; CDR3 protein: CASSVGQSNQPQHF
D gene: .; V gene: TRBV5-1; clone size: .; J gene: TRBJ2-7; CDR3 DNA: TGCGCCAGCAGCTTAGTTCGCGGGGCTTACTACGAGCAGTACTTC; CDR3 protein: CASSLVRGAYYEQYF
D gene: .; V gene: TRBV11-1; clone size: few; J gene: TRBJ2-7; CDR3 DNA: TGTGCCAGCAGCCCGGACGGGAGTCACGAGCAGTACTTC; CDR3 protein: CASSPDGSHEQYF
D gene: TRBD1; V gene: TRBV6-1; clone size: .; J gene: TRBJ1-1; CDR3 DNA: TGTGCCAGCAGTGCAGGATGGCAGGGGGCTGTTGAAGCTTTCTTT; CDR3 protein: CASSAGWQGAVEAFF
D gene: .; V gene: TRBV7-9; clone size: .; J gene: TRBJ2-7; CDR3 DNA: TGTGCCAGCAGCTCGTCAGGATCCGCCTACGAGCAGTACTTC; CDR3 protein: CASSSSGSAYEQYF
D gene: TRBD1; V gene: TRBV2; clone size: .; J gene: TRBJ2-2; CDR3 DNA: TGTGCCAGCAGTGGACAGGGGGTCGGGGAGCTGTTTTTT; CDR3 protein: CASSGQGVGELFF
D gene: .; V gene: TRBV28; clone size: .; J gene: TRBJ2-7; CDR3 DNA: TGTGCCAGCGGTAATTCCAGGGGCTTGTCGTACGAGCAGTACTTC; CDR3 protein: CASGNSRGLSYEQYF
D gene: .; V gene: TRBV28; clone size: .; J gene: TRBJ1-2; CDR3 DNA: TGTGCCAGCACCCCCCCGGGACAACTCTATGGCTACACCTTC; CDR3 protein: CASTPPGQLYGYTF
D gene: .; V gene: TRBV15; clone size: .; J gene: TRBJ1-1; CDR3 DNA: TGTGCCACCAGCAGGGAACAGATGAACACTGAAGCTTTCTTT; CDR3 protein: CATSREQMNTEAFF
D gene: .; V gene: TRBV19; clone size: .; J gene: TRBJ2-1; CDR3 DNA: TGTGCCAGTAGTATTAGCAGGGATTCCTACAATGAGCAGTTCTTC; CDR3 protein: CASSISRDSYNEQFF